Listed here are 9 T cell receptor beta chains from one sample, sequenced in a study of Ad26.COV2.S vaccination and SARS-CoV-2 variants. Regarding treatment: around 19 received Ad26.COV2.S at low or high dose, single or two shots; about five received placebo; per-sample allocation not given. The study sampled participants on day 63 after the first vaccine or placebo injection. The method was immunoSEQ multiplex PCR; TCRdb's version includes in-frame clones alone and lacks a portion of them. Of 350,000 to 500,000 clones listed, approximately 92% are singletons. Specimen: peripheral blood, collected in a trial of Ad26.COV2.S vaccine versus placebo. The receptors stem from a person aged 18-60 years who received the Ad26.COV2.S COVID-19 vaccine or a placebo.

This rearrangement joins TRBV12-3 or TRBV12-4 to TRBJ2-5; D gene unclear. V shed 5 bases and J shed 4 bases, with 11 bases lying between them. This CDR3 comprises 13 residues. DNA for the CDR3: TGTGCCAGCAGTATTGAATGGAGAGAGACCCAGTACTTC. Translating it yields CASSIEWRETQYF.

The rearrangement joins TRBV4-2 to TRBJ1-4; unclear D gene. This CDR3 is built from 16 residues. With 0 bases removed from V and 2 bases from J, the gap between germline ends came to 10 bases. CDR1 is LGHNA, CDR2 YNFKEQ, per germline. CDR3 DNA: TGTGCCAGCAGCCAAGAATCAGGACGGACTAATGAAAAACTGTTTTTT. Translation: CASSQESGRTNEKLFF.

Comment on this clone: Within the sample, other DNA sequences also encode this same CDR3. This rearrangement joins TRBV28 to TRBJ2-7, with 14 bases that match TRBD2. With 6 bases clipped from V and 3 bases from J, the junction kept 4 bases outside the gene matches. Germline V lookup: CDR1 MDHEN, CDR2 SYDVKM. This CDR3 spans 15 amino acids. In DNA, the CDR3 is TGTGCCAGCAGGCCAGGGACTAGCGGGAGCTACGAGCAGTACTTC. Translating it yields CASRPGTSGSYEQYF.

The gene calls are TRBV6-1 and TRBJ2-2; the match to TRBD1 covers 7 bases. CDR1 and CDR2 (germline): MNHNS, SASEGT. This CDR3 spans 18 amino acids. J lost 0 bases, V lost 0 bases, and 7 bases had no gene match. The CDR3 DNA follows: TGTGCCAGCAGTGAAGCGCTTCGGGGACAGTCGAACACCGGGGAGCTGTTTTTT. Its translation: CASSEALRGQSNTGELFF.

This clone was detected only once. DNA of the CDR3: TGCAGCGTTGAAATGCGGGAGGGTTTCAATGAGCAGTTCTTC. Residues: CSVEMREGFNEQFF. The chain employs TRBV29-1 and TRBJ2-1; 9 bases line up with TRBD2. Germline CDR1 reads SQVTM; CDR2 reads ANQGSEA. V trimming: 2 bases; J trimming: 6 bases; junction bases outside the gene matches: 5. This CDR3 is 14 amino acids long.

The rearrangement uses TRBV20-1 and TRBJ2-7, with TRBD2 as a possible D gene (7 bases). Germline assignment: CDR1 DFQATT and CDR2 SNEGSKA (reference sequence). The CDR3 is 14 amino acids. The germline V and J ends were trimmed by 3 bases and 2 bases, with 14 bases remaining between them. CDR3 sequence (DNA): TGCAGTGCTAGTCTCAGCGGGACACCCTACGAGCAGTACTTC. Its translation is CSASLSGTPYEQYF.

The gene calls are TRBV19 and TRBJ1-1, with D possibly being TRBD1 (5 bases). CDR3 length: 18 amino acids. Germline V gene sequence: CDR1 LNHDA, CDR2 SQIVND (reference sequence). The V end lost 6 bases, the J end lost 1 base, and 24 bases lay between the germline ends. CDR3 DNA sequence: TGTGCCAGTAGCACCTTAAGGAGCTGGGACCGAGGGAACACTGAAGCTTTCTTT. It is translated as CASSTLRSWDRGNTEAFF.

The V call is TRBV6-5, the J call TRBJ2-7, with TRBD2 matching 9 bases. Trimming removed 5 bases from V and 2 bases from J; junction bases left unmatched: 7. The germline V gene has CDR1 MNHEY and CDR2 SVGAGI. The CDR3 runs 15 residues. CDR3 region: CASSRSGRPPYEQYF. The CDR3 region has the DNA TGTGCCAGCAGTCGTAGCGGGAGACCCCCCTACGAGCAGTACTTC.

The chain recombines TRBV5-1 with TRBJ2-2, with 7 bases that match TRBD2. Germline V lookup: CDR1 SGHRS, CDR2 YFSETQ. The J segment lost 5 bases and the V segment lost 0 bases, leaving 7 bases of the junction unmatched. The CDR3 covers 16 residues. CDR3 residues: CASSLGASGPTGELFF. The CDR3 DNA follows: TGCGCCAGCAGCTTGGGTGCTAGCGGACCTACCGGGGAGCTGTTTTTT.